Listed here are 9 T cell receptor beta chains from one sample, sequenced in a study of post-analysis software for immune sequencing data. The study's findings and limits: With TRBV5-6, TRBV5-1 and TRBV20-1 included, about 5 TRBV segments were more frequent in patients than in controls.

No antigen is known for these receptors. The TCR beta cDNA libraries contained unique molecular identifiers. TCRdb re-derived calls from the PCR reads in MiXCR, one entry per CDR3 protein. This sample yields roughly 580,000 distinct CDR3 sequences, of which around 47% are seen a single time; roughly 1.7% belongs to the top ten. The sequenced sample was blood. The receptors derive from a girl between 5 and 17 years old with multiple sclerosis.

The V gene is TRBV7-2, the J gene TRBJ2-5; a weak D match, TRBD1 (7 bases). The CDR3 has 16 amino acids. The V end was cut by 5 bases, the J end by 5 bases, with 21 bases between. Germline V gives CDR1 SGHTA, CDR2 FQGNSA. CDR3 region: CASSTRQGTGRETQYF. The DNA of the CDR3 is TGTGCCAGCAGCACCCGACAGGGTACGGGGAGGGAGACCCAGTACTTC.

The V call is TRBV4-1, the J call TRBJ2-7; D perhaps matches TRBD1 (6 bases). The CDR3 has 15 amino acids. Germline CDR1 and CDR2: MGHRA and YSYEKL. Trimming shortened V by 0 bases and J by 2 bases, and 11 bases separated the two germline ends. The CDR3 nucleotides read TGCGCCAGCAGCCAAGATGGAAGGACAGCCTACGAGCAGTACTTC. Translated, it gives CASSQDGRTAYEQYF.

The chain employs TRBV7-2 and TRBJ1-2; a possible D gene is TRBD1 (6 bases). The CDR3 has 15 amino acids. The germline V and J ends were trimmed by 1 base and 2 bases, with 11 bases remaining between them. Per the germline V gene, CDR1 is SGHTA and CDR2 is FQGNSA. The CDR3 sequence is CASSLGGGRNYGYTF. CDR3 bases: TGTGCCAGCAGCTTAGGAGGGGGGCGGAACTATGGCTACACCTTC.

This CDR3 is CASSLGPKDYEQYF. As DNA, the CDR3 is TGTGCCAGCAGCTTGGGACCCAAGGACTACGAGCAGTACTTC. The V and J genes are TRBV5-6 and TRBJ2-7; no reliable D call. CDR3 length equals 14 residues. Trimming cost V 0 bases and J 3 bases, with 10 bases left between them. CDR1 is SGHDT and CDR2 is YYEEEE in the germline V gene. The whole variable domain, remainder taken from reference TRBV5-6 and TRBJ2-7, is DAGVTQSPTHLIKTRGQQVTLRCSPKSGHDTVSWYQQALGQGPQFIFQYYEEEERQRGNFPDRFSGHQFPNYSSELNVNALLLGDSALYLCASSLGPKDYEQYFGPGTRLTVT.

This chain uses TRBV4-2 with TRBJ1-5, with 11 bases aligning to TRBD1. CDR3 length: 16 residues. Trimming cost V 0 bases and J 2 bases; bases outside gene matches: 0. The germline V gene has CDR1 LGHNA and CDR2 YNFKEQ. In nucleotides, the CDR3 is TGTGCCAGCAGCCAAGAGGGACAGGGGGGCAATCAGCCCCAGCATTTT. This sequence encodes CASSQEGQGGNQPQHF.

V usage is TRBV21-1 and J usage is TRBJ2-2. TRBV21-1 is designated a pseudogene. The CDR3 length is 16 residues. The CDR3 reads CASSKFEQNNTGELFF. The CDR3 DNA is TGTGCCAGCAGCAAATTTGAACAGAATAACACCGGGGAGCTGTTTTTT.

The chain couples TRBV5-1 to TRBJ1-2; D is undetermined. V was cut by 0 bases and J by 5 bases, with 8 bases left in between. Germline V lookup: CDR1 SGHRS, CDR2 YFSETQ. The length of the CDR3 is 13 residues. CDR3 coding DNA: TGCGCCAGCAGCTTGGATATAGAATATGGCTACACCTTC. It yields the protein CASSLDIEYGYTF.

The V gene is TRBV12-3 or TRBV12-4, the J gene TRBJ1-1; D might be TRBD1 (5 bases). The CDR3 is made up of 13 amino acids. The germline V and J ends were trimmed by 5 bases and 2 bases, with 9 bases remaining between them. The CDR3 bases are TGTGCCAGCAGTCACGGGGGTAACACTGAAGCTTTCTTT. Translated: CASSHGGNTEAFF.

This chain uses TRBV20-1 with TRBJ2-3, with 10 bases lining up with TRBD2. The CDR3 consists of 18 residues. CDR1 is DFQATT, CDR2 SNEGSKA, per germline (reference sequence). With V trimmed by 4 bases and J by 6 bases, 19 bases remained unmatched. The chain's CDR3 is CSATLPLAGVYKGDTQYF. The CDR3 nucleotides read TGCAGTGCTACCCTCCCTCTAGCGGGAGTATATAAAGGGGATACGCAGTATTTT.